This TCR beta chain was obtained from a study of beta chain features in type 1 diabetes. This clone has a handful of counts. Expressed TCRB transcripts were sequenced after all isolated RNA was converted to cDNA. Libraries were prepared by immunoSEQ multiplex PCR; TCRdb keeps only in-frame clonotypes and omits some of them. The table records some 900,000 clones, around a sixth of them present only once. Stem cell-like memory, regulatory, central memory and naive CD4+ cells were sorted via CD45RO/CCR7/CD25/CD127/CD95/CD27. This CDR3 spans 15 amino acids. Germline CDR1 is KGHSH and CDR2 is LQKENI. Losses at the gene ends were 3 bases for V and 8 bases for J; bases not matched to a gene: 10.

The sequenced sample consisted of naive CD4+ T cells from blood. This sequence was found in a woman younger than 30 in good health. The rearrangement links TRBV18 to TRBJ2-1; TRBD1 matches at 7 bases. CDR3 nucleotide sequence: TGTGCCAGCTCACCCCAGAGTTCACAGGGGTATGAGCAGTTCTTC. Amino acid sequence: CASSPQSSQGYEQFF.